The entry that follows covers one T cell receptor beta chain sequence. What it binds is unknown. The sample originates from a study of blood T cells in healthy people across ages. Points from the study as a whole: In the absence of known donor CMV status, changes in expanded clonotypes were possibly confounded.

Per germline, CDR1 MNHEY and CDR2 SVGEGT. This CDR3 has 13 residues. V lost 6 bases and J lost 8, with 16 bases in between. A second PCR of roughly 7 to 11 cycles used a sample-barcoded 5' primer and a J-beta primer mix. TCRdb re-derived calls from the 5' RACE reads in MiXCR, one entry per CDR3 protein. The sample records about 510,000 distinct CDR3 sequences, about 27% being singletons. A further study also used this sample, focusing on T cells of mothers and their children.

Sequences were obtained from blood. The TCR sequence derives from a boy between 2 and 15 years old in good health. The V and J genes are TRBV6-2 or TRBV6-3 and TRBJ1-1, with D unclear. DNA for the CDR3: TGTGCCAGCAGACTTCCTTCAGGCAGAGAAGCTTTCTTT. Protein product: CASRLPSGREAFF.